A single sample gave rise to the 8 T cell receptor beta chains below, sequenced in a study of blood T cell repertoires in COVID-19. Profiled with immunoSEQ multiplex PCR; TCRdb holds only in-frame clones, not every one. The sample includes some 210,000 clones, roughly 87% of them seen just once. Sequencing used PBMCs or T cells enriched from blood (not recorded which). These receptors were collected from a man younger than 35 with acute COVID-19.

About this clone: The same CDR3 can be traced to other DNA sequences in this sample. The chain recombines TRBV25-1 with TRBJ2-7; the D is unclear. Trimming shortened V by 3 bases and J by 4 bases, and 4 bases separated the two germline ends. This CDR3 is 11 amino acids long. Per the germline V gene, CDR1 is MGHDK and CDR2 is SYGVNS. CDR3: CASSDSYEQYF. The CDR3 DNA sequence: TGTGCCAGCAGTGATAGTTACGAGCAGTACTTC.

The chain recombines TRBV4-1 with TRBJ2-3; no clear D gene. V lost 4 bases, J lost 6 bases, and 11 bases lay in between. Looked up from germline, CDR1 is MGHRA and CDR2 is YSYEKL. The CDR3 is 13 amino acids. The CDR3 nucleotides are TGCGCCAGCAGCCTTACTACATCCGATACGCAGTATTTT. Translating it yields CASSLTTSDTQYF.

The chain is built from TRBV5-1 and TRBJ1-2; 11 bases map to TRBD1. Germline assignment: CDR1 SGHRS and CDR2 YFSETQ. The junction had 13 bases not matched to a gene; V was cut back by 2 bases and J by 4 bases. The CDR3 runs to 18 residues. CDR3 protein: CASSFSGTGGYWSYGYTF. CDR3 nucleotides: TGCGCCAGCAGCTTTTCCGGGACAGGGGGTTATTGGAGCTATGGCTACACCTTC.

The CDR3 coding sequence is TGCAGCGTTAGACCGACAGGGGCCTGGGCAGATACGCAGTATTTT. It specifies CSVRPTGAWADTQYF. V and J are TRBV29-1 and TRBJ2-3; 8 nucleotides agree with TRBD1. Germline V gives CDR1 SQVTM, CDR2 ANQGSEA. V trimming: 5 bases; J trimming: 4 bases; junction bases outside the gene matches: 11. The length of the CDR3 is 15 residues.

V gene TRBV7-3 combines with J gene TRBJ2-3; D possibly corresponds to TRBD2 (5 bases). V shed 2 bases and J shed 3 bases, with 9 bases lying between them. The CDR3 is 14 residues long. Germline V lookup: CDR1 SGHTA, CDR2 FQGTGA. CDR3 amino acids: CASSLSPGTDTQYF. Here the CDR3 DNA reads TGTGCCAGCAGCTTATCTCCGGGAACAGATACGCAGTATTTT.

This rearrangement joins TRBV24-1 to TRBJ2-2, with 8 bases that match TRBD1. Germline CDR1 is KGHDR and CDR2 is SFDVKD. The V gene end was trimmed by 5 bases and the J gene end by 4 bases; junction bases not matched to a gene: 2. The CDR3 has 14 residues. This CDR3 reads CATSGQGSTGELFF. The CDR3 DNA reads TGTGCCACCAGTGGACAGGGGAGCACCGGGGAGCTGTTTTTT.

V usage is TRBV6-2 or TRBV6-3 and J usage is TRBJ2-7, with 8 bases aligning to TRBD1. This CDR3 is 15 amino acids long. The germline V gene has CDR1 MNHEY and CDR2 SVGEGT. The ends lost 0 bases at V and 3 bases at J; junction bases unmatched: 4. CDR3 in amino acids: CASSYSYRGDYEQYF. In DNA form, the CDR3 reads TGTGCCAGCAGTTACTCCTACAGGGGGGACTACGAGCAGTACTTC.

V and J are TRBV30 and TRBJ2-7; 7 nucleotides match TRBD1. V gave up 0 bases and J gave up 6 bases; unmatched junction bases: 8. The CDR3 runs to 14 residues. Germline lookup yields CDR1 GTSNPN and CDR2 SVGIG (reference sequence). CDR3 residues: CAWSVPSPGGEQYF. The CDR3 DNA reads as TGTGCCTGGAGTGTACCGAGTCCAGGGGGCGAGCAGTACTTC.